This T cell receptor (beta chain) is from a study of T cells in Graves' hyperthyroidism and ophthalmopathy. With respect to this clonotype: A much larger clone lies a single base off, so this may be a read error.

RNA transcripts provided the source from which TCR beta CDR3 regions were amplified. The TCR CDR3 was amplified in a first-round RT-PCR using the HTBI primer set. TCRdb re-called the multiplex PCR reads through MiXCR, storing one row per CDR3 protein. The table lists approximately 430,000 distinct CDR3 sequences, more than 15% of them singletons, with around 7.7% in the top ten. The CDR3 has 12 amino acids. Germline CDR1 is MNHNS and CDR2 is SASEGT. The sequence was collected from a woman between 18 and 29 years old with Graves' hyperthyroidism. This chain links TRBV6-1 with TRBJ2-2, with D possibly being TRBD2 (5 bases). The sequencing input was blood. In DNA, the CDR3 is TGTGCCAGCAGGGGATTAACCGGGGAGCTGCTTTTT. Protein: CASRGLTGELLF.